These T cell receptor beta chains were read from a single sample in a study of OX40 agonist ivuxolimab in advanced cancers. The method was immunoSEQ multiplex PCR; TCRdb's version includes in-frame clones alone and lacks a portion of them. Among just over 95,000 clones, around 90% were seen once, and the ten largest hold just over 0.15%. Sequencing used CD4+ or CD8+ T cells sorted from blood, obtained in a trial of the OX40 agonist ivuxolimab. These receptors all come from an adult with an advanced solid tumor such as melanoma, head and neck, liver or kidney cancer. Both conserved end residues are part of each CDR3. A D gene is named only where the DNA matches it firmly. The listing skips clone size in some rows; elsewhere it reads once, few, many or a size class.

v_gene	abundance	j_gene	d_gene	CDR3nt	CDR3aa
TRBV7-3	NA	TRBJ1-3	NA	TGTGCCAGCAGCTTTGGTCCGGGCTACGGAAACACCATATATTTT	CASSFGPGYGNTIYF
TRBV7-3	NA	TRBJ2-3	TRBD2	TGTGCCAGCAGTGCATTAGCGGGGGGCCTACAGTATTTT	CASSALAGGLQYF
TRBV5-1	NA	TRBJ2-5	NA	TGCGCCAGCAGCTTCGGGCGTCTAGGCGAGACCCAGTACTTC	CASSFGRLGETQYF
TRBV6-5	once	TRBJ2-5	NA	TGTGCCAGCAGTTACGCCGTCCCCCCAGAGACCCAGTACTTC	CASSYAVPPETQYF
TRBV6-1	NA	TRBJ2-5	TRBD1	TGTGCCAGCAGCTTCGGGACAGGGGTCCAAGAGACCCAGTACTTC	CASSFGTGVQETQYF
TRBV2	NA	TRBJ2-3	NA	TGTGCCAGTAAAGCGGGCGGGGGCACAGATACGCAGTATTTT	CASKAGGGTDTQYF
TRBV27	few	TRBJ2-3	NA	TGTGCCAGCAGAAGGCTAGCGAGAGATACGCAGTATTTT	CASRRLARDTQYF
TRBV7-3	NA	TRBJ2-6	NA	TGTGCCAGCAGCCTACGAGGTCCTGGGGCCAACGTCCTGACTTTC	CASSLRGPGANVLTF
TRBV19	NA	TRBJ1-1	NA	TGTGCCAGTAGTATAGTCTGGGACCGTGAAGCTTTCTTT	CASSIVWDREAFF
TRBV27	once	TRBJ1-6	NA	TGTGCCAGCAGGCCTATGGGGGTAGGGATCAATTCACCCCTCCACTTT	CASRPMGVGINSPLHF
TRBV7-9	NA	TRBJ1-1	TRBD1	TGTGCCAGCAGCTTTCCGGGACAGGGGGCGTCTGAAGCTTTCTTT	CASSFPGQGASEAFF
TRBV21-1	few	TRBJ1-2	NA	TGTGCCAGCAGCAAGGTATTTACCTTC	CASSKVFTF
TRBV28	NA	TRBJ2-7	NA	TGTGCCAGCCAGGCAGGGTACGGCTACGAGCAGTACTTC	CASQAGYGYEQYF
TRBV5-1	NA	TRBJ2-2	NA	TGCGCCAGCAGCCTCGAAGGTTTGTACACCGGGGAGCTGTTTTTT	CASSLEGLYTGELFF
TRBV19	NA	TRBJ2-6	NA	TGTGCCAGTAGTATAGTTGGGGCTTGGGCCAACGTCCTGACTTTC	CASSIVGAWANVLTF
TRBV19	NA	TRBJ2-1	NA	TGTGCCAGTGGGGGCAATGAGCAGTTCTTC	CASGGNEQFF
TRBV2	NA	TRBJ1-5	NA	TGTGCCAGCAGTGCCTCGCGGGAGATGGAGCATTTT	CASSASREMEHF
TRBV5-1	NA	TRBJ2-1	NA	TGCGCCAGCAGCTTGGTGGCAGTGGGCAATGAGCAGTTCTTC	CASSLVAVGNEQFF
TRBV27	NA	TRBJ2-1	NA	TGTGCCAGCAGTTTAACTAGGGCCTACAATGAGCAGTTCTTC	CASSLTRAYNEQFF
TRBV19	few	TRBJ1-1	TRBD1	TGTGCCAGTAGTCCATTACCGGGACAGGGGGCCCGAGAAGCTTTCTTT	CASSPLPGQGAREAFF
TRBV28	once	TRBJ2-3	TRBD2	TGTGCCAGCTCACCTAGCGGGAGGGCCCCTCTTAGCACAGATACGCAGTATTTT	CASSPSGRAPLSTDTQYF
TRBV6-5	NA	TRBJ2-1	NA	TGTGCCAGCAGTTACGGTGTTAGTTACAATGAGCAGTTCTTC	CASSYGVSYNEQFF
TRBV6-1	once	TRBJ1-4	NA	TGTGCCAGCAGGGACCGACAAATCCTTAATGAAAAACTGTTTTTT	CASRDRQILNEKLFF
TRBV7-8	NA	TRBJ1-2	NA	TGTGCCAGCAGCCTCGGAGGGGGGACTAACTATGGCTACACCTTC	CASSLGGGTNYGYTF
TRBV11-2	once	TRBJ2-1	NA	TGTGCCAGCAGCTTAGCCCCTAAAGTCTTCGGTGAGCAGTTCTTC	CASSLAPKVFGEQFF
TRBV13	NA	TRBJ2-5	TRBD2	TGTGCCAGCAGCTTACGAGGGCGGGAGAAAACTGAGACCCAGTACTTC	CASSLRGREKTETQYF
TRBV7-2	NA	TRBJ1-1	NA	TGTGCCAGCAGCCTCGACGGGGGCACTGAAGCTTTCTTT	CASSLDGGTEAFF
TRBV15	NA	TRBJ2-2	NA	TGTGCCACCAGCAGAGGTAGGGTGAGCACCGGGGAGCTGTTTTTT	CATSRGRVSTGELFF